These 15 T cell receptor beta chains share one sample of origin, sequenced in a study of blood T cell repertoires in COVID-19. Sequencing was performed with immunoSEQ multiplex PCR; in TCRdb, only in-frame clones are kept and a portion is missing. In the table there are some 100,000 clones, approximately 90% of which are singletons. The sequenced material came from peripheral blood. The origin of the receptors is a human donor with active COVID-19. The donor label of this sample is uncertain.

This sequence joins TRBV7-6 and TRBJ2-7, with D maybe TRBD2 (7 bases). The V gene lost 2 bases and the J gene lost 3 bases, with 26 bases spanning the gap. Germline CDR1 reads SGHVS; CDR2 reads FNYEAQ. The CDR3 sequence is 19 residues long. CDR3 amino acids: CASSLSGGRGYGRDYEQYF. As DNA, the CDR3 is TGTGCCAGCAGCTTATCCGGGGGCAGGGGCTATGGGAGGGACTACGAGCAGTACTTC.

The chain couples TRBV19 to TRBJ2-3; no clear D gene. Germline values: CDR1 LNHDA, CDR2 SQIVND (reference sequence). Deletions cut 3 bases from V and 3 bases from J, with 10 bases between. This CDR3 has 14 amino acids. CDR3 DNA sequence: TGTGCCAGTAGTATCTGGCTTGCTACAGATACGCAGTATTTT. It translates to CASSIWLATDTQYF.

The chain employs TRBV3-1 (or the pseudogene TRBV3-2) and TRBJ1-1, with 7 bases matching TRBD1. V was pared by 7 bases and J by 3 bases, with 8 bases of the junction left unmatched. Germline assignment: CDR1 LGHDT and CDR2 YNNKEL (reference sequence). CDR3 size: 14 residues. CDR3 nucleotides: TGTGCCAGCAAAGGTAGGGGGCGGTACACTGAAGCTTTCTTT. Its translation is CASKGRGRYTEAFF.

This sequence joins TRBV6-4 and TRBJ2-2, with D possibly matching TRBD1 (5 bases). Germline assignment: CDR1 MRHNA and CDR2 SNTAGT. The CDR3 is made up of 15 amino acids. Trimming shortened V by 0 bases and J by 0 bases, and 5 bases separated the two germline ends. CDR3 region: CASSDSTANTGELFF. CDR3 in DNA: TGTGCCAGCAGTGACTCGACAGCGAACACCGGGGAGCTGTTTTTT.

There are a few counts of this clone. CDR3 DNA sequence: TGTGCCAGCAGCAAAGCGCTGGGCGGGACGGGTTCACCCCTCCACTTT. Encoded protein: CASSKALGGTGSPLHF. The chain links TRBV21-1 to TRBJ1-6. TRBV21-1 is a pseudogene segment. CDR3 size: 16 residues.

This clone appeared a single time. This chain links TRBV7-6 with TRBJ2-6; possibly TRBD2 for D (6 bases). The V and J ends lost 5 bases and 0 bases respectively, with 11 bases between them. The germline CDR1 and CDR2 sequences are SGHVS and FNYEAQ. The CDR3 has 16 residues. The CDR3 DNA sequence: TGTGCCAGCAGCGCTAGCGTGGTCTCTGGGGCCAACGTCCTGACTTTC. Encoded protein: CASSASVVSGANVLTF.

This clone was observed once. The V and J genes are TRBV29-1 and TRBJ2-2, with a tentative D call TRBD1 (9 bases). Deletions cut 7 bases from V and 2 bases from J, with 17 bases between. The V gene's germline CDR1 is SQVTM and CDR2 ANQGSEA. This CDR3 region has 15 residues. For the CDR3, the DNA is TGCAGCGCCGGGGGGGACAGGGTAAACACCGGGGAGCTGTTTTTT. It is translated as CSAGGDRVNTGELFF.

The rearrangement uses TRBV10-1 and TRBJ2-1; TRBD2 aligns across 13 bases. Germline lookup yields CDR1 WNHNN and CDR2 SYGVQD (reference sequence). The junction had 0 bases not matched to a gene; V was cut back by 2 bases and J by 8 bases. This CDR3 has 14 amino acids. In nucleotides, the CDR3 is TGCGCCAGCAGTGAGGGACTAGCGGGGGATGAGCAGTTCTTC. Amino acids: CASSEGLAGDEQFF.

This chain's CDR3 is CASSLNRDSQETQYF. CDR3 nucleotides: TGTGCCAGCAGCCTAAACCGGGACAGCCAAGAGACCCAGTACTTC. The chain links TRBV7-3 to TRBJ2-5, with TRBD1 matching 7 bases. V lost 5 bases to trimming and J lost 1 base; unmatched junction nucleotides: 7. Germline-derived CDR1 and CDR2 are SGHTA and FQGTGA. The CDR3 totals 15 residues.

Written as DNA, the CDR3 is TGCGCCAGCAGCTTGGACATCATCTACGAGCAGTACTTC. Protein: CASSLDIIYEQYF. This chain uses TRBV5-1 with TRBJ2-7; D is unclear. The V and J ends lost 0 bases and 3 bases respectively, with 7 bases between them. CDR3 length: 13 residues. CDR1 SGHRS and CDR2 YFSETQ come from the germline V gene.

The CDR3 coding sequence is TGCGCCAGCAGCTTGGAGCCGGGGGGCGAGACCCAGTACTTC. Protein: CASSLEPGGETQYF. The chain is built from TRBV5-1 and TRBJ2-5; D possibly corresponds to TRBD2 (7 bases). The V end was cut by 0 bases, the J end by 5 bases, with 11 bases between. Germline V CDR1 and CDR2: SGHRS, YFSETQ. The CDR3 runs 14 residues.

The CDR3 sequence: CASSLQIGRENTEAFF. The CDR3 DNA is TGCGCCAGCAGCCTCCAGATCGGGAGAGAGAACACTGAAGCTTTCTTT. This sequence joins TRBV5-1 and TRBJ1-1, with D unclear. Trimming left V 4 bases short and J 1 base short, with 17 bases between. CDR1 and CDR2 from the germline V gene are SGHRS and YFSETQ. The CDR3 has 16 amino acids.

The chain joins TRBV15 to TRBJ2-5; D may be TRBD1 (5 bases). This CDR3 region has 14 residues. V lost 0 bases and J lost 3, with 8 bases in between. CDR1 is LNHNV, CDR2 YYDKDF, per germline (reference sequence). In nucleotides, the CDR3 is TGTGCCACCAGCAGAGATCCCAGGGAAGAGACCCAGTACTTC. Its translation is CATSRDPREETQYF.

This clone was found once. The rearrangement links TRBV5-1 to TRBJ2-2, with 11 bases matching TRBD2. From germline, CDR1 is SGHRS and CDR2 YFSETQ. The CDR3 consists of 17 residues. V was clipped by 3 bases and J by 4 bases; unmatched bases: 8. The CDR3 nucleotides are TGCGCCAGCAGCTATGGTCCTAGCGGGGGGAGCACCGGGGAGCTGTTTTTT. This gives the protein CASSYGPSGGSTGELFF.

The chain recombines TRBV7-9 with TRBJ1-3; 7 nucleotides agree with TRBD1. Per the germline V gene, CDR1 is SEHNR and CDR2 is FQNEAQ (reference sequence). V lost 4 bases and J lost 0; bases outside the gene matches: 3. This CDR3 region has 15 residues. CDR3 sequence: CASSSRDSSGNTIYF. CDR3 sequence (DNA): TGTGCCAGCAGCTCGCGGGACAGCTCTGGAAACACCATATATTTT. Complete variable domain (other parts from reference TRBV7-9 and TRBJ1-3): DTGVSQNPRHKITKRGQNVTFRCDPISEHNRLYWYRQTLGQGPEFLTYFQNEAQLEKSRLLSDRFSAERPKGSFSTLEIQRTEQGDSAMYLCASSSRDSSGNTIYFGEGSWLTVV.